These 13 T cell receptor beta chains originate from one sample sequenced in a study of blood T cell repertoires in COVID-19. Repertoires were generated with immunoSEQ multiplex PCR, while TCRdb's copy carries only in-frame clones and drops some. This table holds around 100,000 clones, approximately 93% found once. Sequencing was carried out using peripheral blood. These receptors were obtained from a man aged 50 to 59 with active COVID-19.

The J gene is TRBJ1-2, the V gene TRBV27, with D perhaps matching TRBD1 (6 bases). Trimming pared 2 bases from V and 4 bases from J, leaving 11 bases between. There are 14 residues in the CDR3. Germline lookup yields CDR1 MNHEY and CDR2 SMNVEV (reference sequence). Written as DNA, the CDR3 is TGTGCCAGCAGTTTAGAACCAGGGGTCTATGGCTACACCTTC. The encoded protein is CASSLEPGVYGYTF.

A single count supports this clone. The chain carries TRBV11-2 and TRBJ1-4, with 7 bases that match TRBD1. The CDR3 is 16 residues long. Germline V gene sequence: CDR1 SGHAT, CDR2 FQNNGV. J lost 4 bases, V lost 2 bases, and 7 bases had no gene match. CDR3 coding DNA: TGTGCCAGCAGCTTACTTGGGGACAGCGTTAATGAAAAACTGTTTTTT. It encodes CASSLLGDSVNEKLFF. Full variable domain (missing parts from reference TRBV11-2 and TRBJ1-4): EAGVAQSPRYKIIEKRQSVAFWCNPISGHATLYWYQQILGQGPKLLIQFQNNGVVDDSQLPKDRFSAERLKGVDSTLKIQPAKLEDSAVYLCASSLLGDSVNEKLFFGSGTQLSVL.

V usage is TRBV9 and J usage is TRBJ2-3; unclear D gene. Germline CDR1 is SGDLS and CDR2 is YYNGEE. The CDR3 is 15 amino acids. V was cut by 0 bases and J by 3 bases, with 11 bases left in between. Here the CDR3 reads CASSVVSQITDTQYF. In nucleotides, the CDR3 is TGTGCCAGCAGCGTAGTCTCACAAATTACAGATACGCAGTATTTT. The full variable domain, its missing parts supplied by reference TRBV9 and TRBJ2-3, is DSGVTQTPKHLITATGQRVTLRCSPRSGDLSVYWYQQSLDQGLQFLIQYYNGEERAKGNILERFSAQQFPDLHSELNLSSLELGDSALYFCASSVVSQITDTQYFGPGTRLTVL.

The count of this clone is one. The V gene is TRBV27, the J gene TRBJ2-3, with D possibly being TRBD1 (6 bases). Trimming shortened V by 2 bases and J by 4 bases, and 19 bases separated the two germline ends. This CDR3 has 17 amino acids. The V gene's germline CDR1 is MNHEY and CDR2 SMNVEV (reference sequence). CDR3 residues: CASSLTLQGPAADTQYF. CDR3 sequence (DNA): TGTGCCAGCAGTTTAACCCTACAGGGACCCGCGGCAGATACGCAGTATTTT.

The J gene is TRBJ2-7, the V gene TRBV5-1; TRBD2 agrees at 11 bases. Unmatched junction bases numbered 7, after V lost 4 bases and J lost 4 bases. This CDR3 is built from 15 residues. Germline values: CDR1 SGHRS, CDR2 YFSETQ. CDR3 in amino acids: CASSTGTSGRYEQYF. The CDR3 DNA sequence: TGCGCCAGCAGCACGGGGACTAGCGGAAGATACGAGCAGTACTTC.

The gene calls are TRBV9 and TRBJ1-3; D may be TRBD1 (6 bases). Germline V gene sequence: CDR1 SGDLS, CDR2 YYNGEE. CDR3 length equals 15 residues. The germline V and J ends were trimmed by 3 bases and 4 bases, with 14 bases remaining between them. The CDR3 DNA is TGTGCCAGCAGCGGTTCAGGGGCTTTGGGAAACACCATATATTTT. Its translation: CASSGSGALGNTIYF.

The genes are TRBV6-1 and TRBJ1-1; D is possibly TRBD1 (5 bases). This CDR3 is 13 amino acids long. With 2 bases removed from V and 8 bases from J, the gap between germline ends came to 12 bases. The V gene's germline CDR1 is MNHNS and CDR2 SASEGT. The CDR3 region is CASSEYRGSEAFF. CDR3 in DNA: TGTGCCAGCAGTGAATATAGGGGATCAGAAGCTTTCTTT.

The chain employs TRBV13 and TRBJ2-1; 8 bases fit TRBD2. With 6 bases clipped from V and 6 bases from J, the junction kept 4 bases outside the gene matches. The CDR3 length is 13 residues. CDR1 and CDR2 from the germline V gene are PRHDT and FYEKMQ (reference sequence). The CDR3 DNA follows: TGTGCCAGCAGACTCCGGGGGGGCAATGAGCAGTTCTTC. Protein product: CASRLRGGNEQFF.

CDR3 residues: CASQSRRETTDTQYF. CDR3 DNA sequence: TGTGCCAGCCAATCCCGGCGGGAGACCACAGATACGCAGTATTTT. V gene TRBV6-6 combines with J gene TRBJ2-3; the match to TRBD2 covers 7 bases. Germline values: CDR1 MNHNY, CDR2 SVGAGI (reference sequence). This CDR3 comprises 15 residues. V lost 8 bases, J lost 2 bases, and 10 bases stayed unmatched.

CDR3 coding DNA: TGTGCCAGTAGTCACCCCCTAGGGGACACTGGAAACACCATATATTTT. Encoded protein: CASSHPLGDTGNTIYF. J is TRBJ1-3 and V is TRBV19; tentatively, D is TRBD1 (6 bases). The germline V and J ends were trimmed by 5 bases and 2 bases, with 16 bases remaining between them. The CDR3 runs to 16 residues. Germline-derived CDR1 and CDR2 are LNHDA and SQIVND (reference sequence).

Here the CDR3 DNA reads TGTGCCAGCGAAGGACAGGGGAACACTGAAGCTTTCTTT. Protein product: CASEGQGNTEAFF. V and J are TRBV6-5 and TRBJ1-1; 8 bases map to TRBD1. The CDR3 spans 13 residues. V lost 8 bases to trimming and J lost 1 base; unmatched junction nucleotides: 3. Germline V gene data show CDR1 as MNHEY and CDR2 as SVGAGI.

The V gene is TRBV19, the J gene TRBJ2-2, with 13 bases fitting TRBD2. Germline lookup yields CDR1 LNHDA and CDR2 SQIVND (reference sequence). This CDR3 is 15 amino acids long. The trim removed 7 bases at V and 6 bases at J, leaving 5 bases unmatched. In DNA, the CDR3 is TGTGCCAGTATTACTAGCGGGAGGGTATCCGGGGAGCTGTTTTTT. This sequence encodes CASITSGRVSGELFF.

This clone was observed a single time. The chain has TRBV4-2 and TRBJ2-3; TRBD2 agrees at 10 bases. Per the germline V gene, CDR1 is LGHNA and CDR2 is YNFKEQ. V gave up 1 base and J gave up 2 bases; unmatched junction bases: 6. This CDR3 is 17 amino acids long. CDR3 DNA: TGTGCCAGCAGCCAAGCCTTAGCGGGGGGTCACACAGATACGCAGTATTTT. Protein product: CASSQALAGGHTDTQYF.